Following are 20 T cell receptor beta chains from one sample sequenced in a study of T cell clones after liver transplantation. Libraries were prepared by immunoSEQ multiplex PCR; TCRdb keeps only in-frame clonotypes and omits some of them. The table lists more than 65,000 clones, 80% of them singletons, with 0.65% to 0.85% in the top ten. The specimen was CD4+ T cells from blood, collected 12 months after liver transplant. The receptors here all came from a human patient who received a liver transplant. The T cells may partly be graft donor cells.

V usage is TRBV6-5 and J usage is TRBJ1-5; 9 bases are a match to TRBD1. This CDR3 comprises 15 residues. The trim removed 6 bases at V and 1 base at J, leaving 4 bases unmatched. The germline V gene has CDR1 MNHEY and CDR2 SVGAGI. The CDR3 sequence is CASRVDRGSNQPQHF. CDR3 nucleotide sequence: TGTGCCAGCAGGGTGGACAGGGGAAGCAATCAGCCCCAGCATTTT.

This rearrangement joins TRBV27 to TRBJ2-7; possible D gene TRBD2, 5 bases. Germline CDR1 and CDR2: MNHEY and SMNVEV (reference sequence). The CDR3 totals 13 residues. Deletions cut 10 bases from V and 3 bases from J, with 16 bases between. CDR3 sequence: CATSIRAGYEQYF. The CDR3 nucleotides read TGTGCCACCTCAATCCGGGCGGGCTACGAGCAGTACTTC.

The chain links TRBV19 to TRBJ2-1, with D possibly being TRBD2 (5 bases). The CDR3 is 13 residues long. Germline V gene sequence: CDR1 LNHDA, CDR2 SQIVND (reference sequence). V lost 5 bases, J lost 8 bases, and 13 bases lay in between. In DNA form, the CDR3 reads TGTGCCAGTAGTCGGGGTCTCATGGATGAGCAGTTCTTC. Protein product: CASSRGLMDEQFF.

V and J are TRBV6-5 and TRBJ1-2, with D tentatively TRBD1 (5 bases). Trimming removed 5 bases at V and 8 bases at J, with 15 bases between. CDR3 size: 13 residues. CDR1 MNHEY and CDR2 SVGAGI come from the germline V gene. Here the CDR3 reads CASSDGTPRGYTF. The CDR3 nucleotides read TGTGCCAGCAGTGATGGGACCCCTCGAGGCTACACCTTC.

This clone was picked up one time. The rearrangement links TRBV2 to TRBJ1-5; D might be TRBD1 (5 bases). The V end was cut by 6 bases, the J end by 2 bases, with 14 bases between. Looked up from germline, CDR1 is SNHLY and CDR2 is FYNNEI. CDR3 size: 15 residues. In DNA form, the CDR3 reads TGTGCCAGCAGCCGGGGAGGGGAAGGCAATCAGCCCCAGCATTTT. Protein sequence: CASSRGGEGNQPQHF.

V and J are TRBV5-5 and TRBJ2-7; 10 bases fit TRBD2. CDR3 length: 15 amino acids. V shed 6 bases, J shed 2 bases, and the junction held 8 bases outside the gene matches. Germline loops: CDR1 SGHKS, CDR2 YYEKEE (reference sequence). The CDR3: CASTTGTSVTYEQYF. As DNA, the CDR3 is TGTGCCAGCACTACCGGGACTAGCGTTACCTACGAGCAGTACTTC.

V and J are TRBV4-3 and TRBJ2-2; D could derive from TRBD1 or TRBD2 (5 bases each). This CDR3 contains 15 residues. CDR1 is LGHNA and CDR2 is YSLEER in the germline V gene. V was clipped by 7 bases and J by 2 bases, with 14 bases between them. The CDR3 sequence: CASTPRRTNTGELFF. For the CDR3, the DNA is TGCGCCAGCACCCCTCGGAGGACAAACACCGGGGAGCTGTTTTTT.

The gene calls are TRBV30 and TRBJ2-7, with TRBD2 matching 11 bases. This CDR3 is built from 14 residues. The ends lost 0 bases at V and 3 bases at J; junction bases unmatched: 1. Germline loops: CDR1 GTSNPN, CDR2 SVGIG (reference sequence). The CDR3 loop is CAWSVGLAGYEQYF. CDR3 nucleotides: TGTGCCTGGAGTGTAGGACTAGCGGGCTACGAGCAGTACTTC.

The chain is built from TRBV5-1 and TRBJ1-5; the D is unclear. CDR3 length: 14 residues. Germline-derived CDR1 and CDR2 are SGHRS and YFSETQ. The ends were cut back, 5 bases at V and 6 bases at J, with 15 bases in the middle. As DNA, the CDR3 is TGCGCCAGCAGTAAGGAAGCGGGTGCTCAGCCCCAGCATTTT. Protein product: CASSKEAGAQPQHF.

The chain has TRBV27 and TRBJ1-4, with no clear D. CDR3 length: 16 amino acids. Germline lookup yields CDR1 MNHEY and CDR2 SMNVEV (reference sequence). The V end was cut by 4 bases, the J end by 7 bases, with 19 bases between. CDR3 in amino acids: CASSSFGGKRSEKLFF. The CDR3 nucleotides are TGTGCCAGCAGTTCCTTCGGAGGGAAACGGTCTGAAAAACTGTTTTTT.

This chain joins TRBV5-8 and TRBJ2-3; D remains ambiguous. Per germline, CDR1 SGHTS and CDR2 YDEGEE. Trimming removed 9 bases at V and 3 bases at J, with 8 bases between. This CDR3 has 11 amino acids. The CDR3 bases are TGTGCCACTAGAAAGACAGATACGCAGTATTTT. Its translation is CATRKTDTQYF.

In DNA form, the CDR3 reads TGCAGCGTTGGCCTAGCGGGGGGTGAGCAGTACTTC. Translating gives CSVGLAGGEQYF. J is TRBJ2-7 and V is TRBV29-1; 11 bases line up with TRBD2. After removal of 4 bases from V and 7 bases from J, the junction contained 3 bases not matched to a gene. In germline, CDR1 is SQVTM, CDR2 ANQGSEA. The CDR3 loop spans 12 amino acids.

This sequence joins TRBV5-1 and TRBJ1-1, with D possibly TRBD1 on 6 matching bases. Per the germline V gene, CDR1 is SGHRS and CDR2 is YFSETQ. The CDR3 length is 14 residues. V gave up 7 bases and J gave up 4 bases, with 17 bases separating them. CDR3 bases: TGCGCCAGCTTTCACGGCACAGGGAGCACTGAAGCTTTCTTT. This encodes CASFHGTGSTEAFF. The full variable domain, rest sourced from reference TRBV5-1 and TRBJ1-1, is KAGVTQTPRYLIKTRGQQVTLSCSPISGHRSVSWYQQTPGQGLQFLFEYFSETQRNKGNFPGRFSGRQFSNSRSEMNVSTLELGDSALYLCASFHGTGSTEAFFGQGTRLTVV.

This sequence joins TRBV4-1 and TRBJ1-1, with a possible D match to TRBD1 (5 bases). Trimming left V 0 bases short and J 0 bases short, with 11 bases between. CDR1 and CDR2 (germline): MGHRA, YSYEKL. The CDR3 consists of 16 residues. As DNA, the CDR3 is TGCGCCAGCAGCCAAGAGATCGGGACGGTGAACACTGAAGCTTTCTTT. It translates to CASSQEIGTVNTEAFF.

In DNA, the CDR3 is TGTGCCAGCAGTTTCCAGGGAGGCCCCTCTGAAGCTTTCTTT. It is translated as CASSFQGGPSEAFF. V usage is TRBV28 and J usage is TRBJ1-1; the D gene is possibly TRBD1 (5 bases). V dropped 3 bases and J dropped 6 bases, with 14 bases sitting between them. Germline V gives CDR1 MDHEN, CDR2 SYDVKM. This CDR3 contains 14 residues.

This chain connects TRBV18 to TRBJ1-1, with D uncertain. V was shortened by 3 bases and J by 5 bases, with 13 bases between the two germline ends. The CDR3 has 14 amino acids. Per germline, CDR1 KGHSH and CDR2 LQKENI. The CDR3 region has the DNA TGTGCCAGCTCACCGACGGAGAGTCGGACTGAAGCTTTCTTT. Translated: CASSPTESRTEAFF.

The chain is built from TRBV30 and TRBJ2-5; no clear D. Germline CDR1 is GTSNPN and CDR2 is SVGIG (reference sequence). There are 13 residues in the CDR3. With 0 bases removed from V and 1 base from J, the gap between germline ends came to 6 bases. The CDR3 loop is CAWSVASQETQYF. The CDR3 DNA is TGTGCCTGGAGTGTAGCGAGCCAAGAGACCCAGTACTTC.

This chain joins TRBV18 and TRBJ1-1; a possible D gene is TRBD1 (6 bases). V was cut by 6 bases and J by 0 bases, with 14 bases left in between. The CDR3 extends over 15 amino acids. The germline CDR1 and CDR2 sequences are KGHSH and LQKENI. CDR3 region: CASSPAGALNTEAFF. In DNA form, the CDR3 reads TGTGCCAGCTCCCCGGCAGGGGCTCTGAACACTGAAGCTTTCTTT.

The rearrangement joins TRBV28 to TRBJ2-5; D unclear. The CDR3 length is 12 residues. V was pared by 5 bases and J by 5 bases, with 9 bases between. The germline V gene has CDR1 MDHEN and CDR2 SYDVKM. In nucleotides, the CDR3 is TGTGCCAGCAGTAGAGATTGGGAGACCCAGTACTTC. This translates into CASSRDWETQYF.

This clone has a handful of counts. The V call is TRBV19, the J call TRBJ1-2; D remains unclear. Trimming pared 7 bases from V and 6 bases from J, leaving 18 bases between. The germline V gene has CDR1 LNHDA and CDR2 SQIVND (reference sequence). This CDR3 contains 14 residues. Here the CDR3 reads CASKSAVQTNGYTF. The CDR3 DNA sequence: TGTGCCAGTAAGTCGGCAGTACAGACGAATGGCTACACCTTC.